The present T cell receptor (beta chain) was sequenced within a study of blood T cell repertoires in COVID-19. J gave up 2 bases and V 3 bases, and 4 bases lay outside the gene matches. The CDR3 extends over 15 amino acids. CDR1 is MNHEY and CDR2 is SMNVEV in the germline V gene (reference sequence). Some clones are missing from TCRdb's copy, which holds only in-frame ones; the method was immunoSEQ multiplex PCR. The table shows 95,000 to 100,000 clones, with roughly 85% occurring only once. This clonotype was obtained from a woman between 65 and 79 years old with active or convalescent COVID-19. V gene TRBV27 combines with J gene TRBJ2-7, with TRBD2 identical over 10 bases. The specimen was peripheral blood. This chain's CDR3 is CASSFGTSDPYEQYF. CDR3 nucleotides: TGTGCCAGCAGTTTTGGGACTAGCGACCCCTACGAGCAGTACTTC.